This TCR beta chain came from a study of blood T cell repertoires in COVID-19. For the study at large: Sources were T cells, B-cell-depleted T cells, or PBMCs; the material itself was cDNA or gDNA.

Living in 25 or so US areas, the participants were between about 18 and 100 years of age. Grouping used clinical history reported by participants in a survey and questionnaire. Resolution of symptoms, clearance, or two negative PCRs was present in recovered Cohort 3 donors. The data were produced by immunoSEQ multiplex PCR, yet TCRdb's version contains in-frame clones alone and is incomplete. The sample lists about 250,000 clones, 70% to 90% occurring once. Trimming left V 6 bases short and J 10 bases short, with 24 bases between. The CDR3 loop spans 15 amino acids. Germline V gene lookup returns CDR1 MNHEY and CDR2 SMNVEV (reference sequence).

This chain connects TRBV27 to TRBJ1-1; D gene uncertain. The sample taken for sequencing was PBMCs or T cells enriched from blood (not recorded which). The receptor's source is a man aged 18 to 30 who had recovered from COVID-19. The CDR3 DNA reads TGTGCCAGCAGCCCATGGGAGGAGGCTAAACTTGGAGCTTTCTTT. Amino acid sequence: CASSPWEEAKLGAFF.